The 26 T cell receptor beta chains listed next were all sequenced from one sample in a study of molecular identifiers for immune sequencing clone quantification. TCRdb recomputed calls from the PCR reads with MiXCR, one row per CDR3 protein. The sample yields just under 650,000 distinct CDR3 sequences, 20% seen once. The sequenced material came from naive CD8+ T cells from blood, with Jurkat cell RNA spiked in. The subset here: FACS-sorted CD8+CD4-CCR7+CD45RA+ naive T cells. These receptors all come from a human donor in good health. Some libraries in this study had Jurkat cell RNA spiked in.

The chain joins TRBV7-3 to TRBJ2-3; tentative D call: TRBD1 (5 bases). Germline values: CDR1 SGHTA, CDR2 FQGTGA. The CDR3 contains 16 residues. Trimming left V 4 bases short and J 2 bases short, with 16 bases between. The CDR3: CASSSLAGHYTDTQYF. The CDR3 coding sequence is TGTGCCAGCAGCTCCCTGGCCGGACACTACACAGATACGCAGTATTTT.

The table lists this clonotype with many counts. The chain is built from TRBV4-1 and TRBJ2-7; D tentatively reads TRBD1 or TRBD2 (6 bases each). The V end was cut by 4 bases, the J end by 6 bases, with 13 bases between. The CDR3 length is 13 residues. The germline V gene encodes CDR1 MGHRA and CDR2 YSYEKL. Here the CDR3 DNA reads TGCGCCAGCAGCCGGGTATCGGGGGCCGAGCAGTACTTC. Its translation: CASSRVSGAEQYF.

The J gene is TRBJ1-1, the V gene TRBV5-5; D gene uncertain. CDR1 and CDR2 from the germline V gene are SGHKS and YYEKEE (reference sequence). Trimming took 3 bases from V and 3 from J, leaving 6 bases between them. The CDR3 length is 12 residues. The DNA of the CDR3 is TGTGCCAGCAGCTGGAATGACACTGAAGCTTTCTTT. This encodes CASSWNDTEAFF.

This clonotype was recorded a few times. This rearrangement joins TRBV27 to TRBJ2-7; 7 bases match TRBD2. Germline CDR1 is MNHEY and CDR2 is SMNVEV (reference sequence). V lost 4 bases and J lost 0; bases outside the gene matches: 3. This CDR3 has 14 amino acids. As DNA, the CDR3 is TGTGCCAGCAGTTATAGGACTAGCTCCTACGAGCAGTACTTC. It specifies CASSYRTSSYEQYF.

This clonotype came up many times. V is TRBV20-1 and J is TRBJ2-3, with TRBD2 identical over 9 bases. The junction had 6 bases not matched to a gene; V was cut back by 0 bases and J by 2 bases. Per germline, CDR1 DFQATT and CDR2 SNEGSKA (reference sequence). The CDR3 covers 16 residues. Here the CDR3 DNA reads TGCAGTGCTAGAGAAGGGACTAGCCGGATCACAGATACGCAGTATTTT. Residues: CSAREGTSRITDTQYF.

In this sample, this clonotype turned up many times. The chain is built from TRBV19 and TRBJ2-3; the match to TRBD2 covers 11 bases. The germline gives CDR1 LNHDA, CDR2 SQIVND (reference sequence). The length of the CDR3 is 19 residues. V was pared by 3 bases and J by 2 bases, with 13 bases of the junction left unmatched. The CDR3 DNA reads as TGTGCCAGTAGTATGACGAGGGCCTCGGGACTAGCGGTCACAGATACGCAGTATTTT. Amino acid sequence: CASSMTRASGLAVTDTQYF.

This clonotype was detected many times. The CDR3 reads CATSLGRLNTGELFF. CDR3 DNA sequence: TGTGCCACCAGCCTGGGACGGCTGAACACCGGGGAGCTGTTTTTT. The rearrangement uses TRBV15 and TRBJ2-2, with D tentatively TRBD1 or TRBD2 (5 bases each). CDR1 LNHNV and CDR2 YYDKDF come from the germline V gene (reference sequence). The CDR3 is 15 amino acids. The V end lost 5 bases, the J end lost 1 base, and 11 bases lay between the germline ends.

This clonotype showed up many times. The rearrangement links TRBV7-6 to TRBJ1-5; 9 bases are shared with TRBD1. After removal of 4 bases from V and 6 bases from J, the junction contained 4 bases not matched to a gene. Germline V gene lookup returns CDR1 SGHVS and CDR2 FNYEAQ. The length of the CDR3 is 14 residues. The CDR3 reads CASSYGTGSQPQHF. In nucleotides, the CDR3 is TGTGCCAGCAGCTACGGGACAGGGAGTCAGCCCCAGCATTTT.

This chain links TRBV11-3 with TRBJ2-7, with TRBD1 matching over 10 bases. This CDR3 is 15 amino acids long. J lost 3 bases, V lost 5 bases, and 7 bases had no gene match. Germline assignment: CDR1 SGHNT and CDR2 YENEEA. In DNA, the CDR3 is TGTGCCAGCAGCGAAAGCGGACAGGGGGACTACGAGCAGTACTTC. It yields the protein CASSESGQGDYEQYF.

In this sample, this clonotype turned up many times. The V gene is TRBV13, the J gene TRBJ2-7; D gene uncertain. Trimming cost V 2 bases and J 7 bases, with 12 bases left between them. In germline, CDR1 is PRHDT, CDR2 FYEKMQ (reference sequence). This CDR3 comprises 13 residues. The CDR3 loop is CASSLIARGEQYF. The CDR3 DNA reads as TGTGCCAGCAGCTTAATTGCGCGTGGGGAGCAGTACTTC.

Many counts were recorded for this clonotype. The gene calls are TRBV24-1 and TRBJ1-2; D uncertain. Germline assignment: CDR1 KGHDR and CDR2 SFDVKD. Trimming pared 2 bases from V and 4 bases from J, leaving 10 bases between. This CDR3 contains 14 residues. This CDR3 is CATSDSSMSYGYTF. The CDR3, as DNA: TGTGCCACCAGTGATTCATCGATGTCCTATGGCTACACCTTC.

This clonotype has a count of ten or more. CDR3 coding DNA: TGTGCCAGCAGCTTAGATCGAATAGGGAACACCGGGGAGCTGTTTTTT. Its protein is CASSLDRIGNTGELFF. V gene TRBV11-3 combines with J gene TRBJ2-2, with D uncertain. This CDR3 has 16 amino acids. From germline, CDR1 is SGHNT and CDR2 YENEEA. V gave up 0 bases and J gave up 1 base, with 9 bases separating them.

This clonotype was detected ten times or more. The chain joins TRBV9 to TRBJ2-6; D gene ambiguous. The germline V gene encodes CDR1 SGDLS and CDR2 YYNGEE. V was shortened by 3 bases and J by 4 bases, with 14 bases between the two germline ends. The CDR3 runs 16 residues. CDR3: CASSEGRPKGANVLTF. The CDR3 DNA reads TGTGCCAGCAGCGAGGGCAGGCCGAAGGGGGCCAACGTCCTGACTTTC.

Ten or more counts support this clonotype. CDR3 sequence: CASSLGQEYTEAFF. The DNA for the CDR3 is TGTGCCAGCAGCTTGGGACAGGAGTACACTGAAGCTTTCTTT. The chain joins TRBV7-8 to TRBJ1-1, with 8 bases matching TRBD1. The CDR3 runs to 14 residues. After removal of 3 bases from V and 3 bases from J, the junction contained 3 bases not matched to a gene. Germline-derived CDR1 and CDR2 are SGHVS and FQNEAQ.

This clonotype has at least ten counts. The V gene is TRBV6-4, the J gene TRBJ2-3; 7 bases fit TRBD2. Losses at the gene ends were 10 bases for V and 3 bases for J; bases not matched to a gene: 10. The germline V gene has CDR1 MRHNA and CDR2 SNTAGT. The CDR3 spans 14 residues. As DNA, the CDR3 is TGTGCCATCCCCCGGGGAGGGTATACAGATACGCAGTATTTT. It encodes CAIPRGGYTDTQYF.

This clonotype came up many times. This chain joins TRBV5-1 and TRBJ2-2; 7 bases map to TRBD1. The length of the CDR3 is 17 residues. Germline V lookup: CDR1 SGHRS, CDR2 YFSETQ. Trimming at V came to 0 bases and at J to 0 bases, leaving 5 bases not matched to a gene. CDR3 bases: TGCGCCAGCAGCTTGGACGGGACAGACACGAACACCGGGGAGCTGTTTTTT. It specifies CASSLDGTDTNTGELFF.

A few counts support this clonotype. The chain recombines TRBV6-2 or TRBV6-3 with TRBJ2-1, with 8 bases aligning to TRBD2. Germline V CDR1 and CDR2: MNHEY, SVGEGT. The V segment lost 3 bases and the J segment 4 bases; nucleotides outside the gene matches: 5. The CDR3 has 15 residues. Here the CDR3 DNA reads TGTGCCAGCAGTTATTACAGCGGGGGATACAATGAGCAGTTCTTC. As protein: CASSYYSGGYNEQFF.

This chain links TRBV6-6 with TRBJ2-5; a weak D match, TRBD2 (5 bases). V lost 1 base to trimming and J lost 7 bases, with 22 bases between them. CDR1 is MNHNY and CDR2 is SVGAGI in the germline V gene (reference sequence). This CDR3 is 17 amino acids long. The CDR3: CASSYYPGSETSRTQYF. CDR3 coding DNA: TGTGCCAGCAGTTACTACCCGGGGAGCGAGACGTCGCGGACCCAGTACTTC.

Details on this clonotype: Given a much more abundant clone one base away, this may be a read error. This rearrangement joins TRBV20-1 to TRBJ2-7, with unresolved D. The CDR3 covers 11 residues. V gave up 4 bases and J gave up 6 bases, with 10 bases separating them. Germline V gives CDR1 DFQATT, CDR2 SNEGSKA (reference sequence). The CDR3 region has the DNA TGCAGTGCTAAGTTCGAGACCGAGCAGTACTTC. Its protein product is CSAKFETEQYF.

This clonotype has a count of ten or more. The rearrangement links TRBV7-9 to TRBJ1-1; no reliable D call. The V and J ends lost 1 base and 2 bases respectively, with 11 bases between them. Germline values: CDR1 SEHNR, CDR2 FQNEAQ (reference sequence). CDR3 length equals 15 residues. CDR3 DNA sequence: TGTGCCAGCAGCTTAGGACTGGGATTAAACACTGAAGCTTTCTTT. Its translation is CASSLGLGLNTEAFF.

The V and J genes are TRBV2 and TRBJ1-2, with 10 bases aligning to TRBD1. Trimming cost V 7 bases and J 4 bases; bases outside gene matches: 9. Germline CDR1 is SNHLY and CDR2 is FYNNEI. The CDR3 has 15 amino acids. The CDR3 sequence: CASKPGTGAIYGYTF. The CDR3 DNA reads TGTGCCAGCAAACCGGGGACAGGGGCGATCTATGGCTACACCTTC.

This clonotype showed up many times. This chain connects TRBV7-2 to TRBJ2-5; weak D call: TRBD1 (5 bases). The V end was cut by 2 bases, the J end by 2 bases, with 9 bases between. The CDR3 covers 14 residues. Germline V gene lookup returns CDR1 SGHTA and CDR2 FQGNSA. CDR3 coding DNA: TGTGCCAGCAGCTTATGGGGCTTACAAGAGACCCAGTACTTC. Its translation is CASSLWGLQETQYF.

With regard to this clonotype: Since the CDR3 does not end with the conserved phenylalanine or tryptophan, this likely comes from a read error. V usage is TRBV13 and J usage is TRBJ2-3; 13 nucleotides match TRBD2. This CDR3 is built from 14 residues. Germline V CDR1 and CDR2: PRHDT, FYEKMQ (reference sequence). After removal of 5 bases from V and 6 bases from J, the junction contained 2 bases not matched to a gene. Here the CDR3 reads CASSLLAGGDTQYS. For the CDR3, the DNA is TGTGCCAGCAGCCTACTAGCGGGAGGGGATACGCAGTATTCT.

This chain uses TRBV27 with TRBJ2-1; D is unresolved. The V gene's germline CDR1 is MNHEY and CDR2 SMNVEV (reference sequence). This CDR3 has 15 amino acids. The germline V and J ends were trimmed by 6 bases and 1 base, with 13 bases remaining between them. The CDR3 spells CASSSGLFSYNEQFF. The CDR3 DNA reads as TGTGCCAGCAGCTCCGGCCTGTTTTCCTACAATGAGCAGTTCTTC.

To note about this clonotype: A read error may explain this, as a much larger clone is one base away. The chain recombines TRBV5-1 with TRBJ2-3; D is perhaps TRBD2 (5 bases). The end of the DNA fits TRBJ2-5 better, so the J call may be wrong. The CDR3 runs to 11 residues. Looked up from germline, CDR1 is SGHRS and CDR2 is YFSETQ. The CDR3 nucleotides are TGCGCCAGCAGCGACGGACTGCCCCAGTACTTC. Its translation: CASSDGLPQYF.

This clonotype has at least ten counts. This chain uses TRBV7-6 with TRBJ1-1; 11 positions agree with TRBD1. Germline V CDR1 and CDR2: SGHVS, FNYEAQ. V shed 5 bases, J shed 5 bases, and the junction held 7 bases outside the gene matches. There are 15 residues in the CDR3. CDR3 DNA: TGTGCCAGCAGCCAAGCGGGACAGGGGGGTACTGAAGCTTTCTTT. It codes for CASSQAGQGGTEAFF.